In this sample, the clone carrying this T cell receptor (beta chain) turned up many times. This specimen belongs to a study of early T cells in non-severe SARS-CoV-2 infection. V lost 4 bases, J lost 9 bases, and 10 bases lay in between. Germline V CDR1 and CDR2: LGHDT, YNNKEL (reference sequence). This CDR3 is built from 12 residues. Each CDR3 protein is one row after TCRdb ran MiXCR on the 5' RACE reads. The sample includes more than 35,000 distinct CDR3 sequences, less than 5% of them seen just once. The specimen sequenced was whole blood. This clonotype was sampled from an adult who was a healthcare worker with PCR-confirmed SARS-CoV-2 infection or an uninfected control (not recorded which). This chain uses TRBV3-1 with TRBJ2-1; perhaps TRBD1 as D (5 bases). The CDR3 DNA reads as TGTGCCAGCAGCCCCCAGGGCGTTGAGCAGTTCTTC. Translating it yields CASSPQGVEQFF.